Below, 13 T cell receptor beta chains from the same sample are listed, as sequenced in a study of cytomegalovirus exposure and HLA in healthy donors. The PCR contained 60 Vbeta and 13 Jbeta primers. Clones were read by immunoSEQ multiplex PCR, and TCRdb kept only the in-frame ones, dropping some. The top ten hold 0.95% to 1.4% of the sample, which has 150,000 to 200,000 clones, about four fifths seen once. The material sequenced was PBMCs. These TCRs come from a middle-aged woman in good health and CMV-seronegative.

This clone was counted only a few times. The chain recombines TRBV5-1 with TRBJ1-1, with TRBD1 matching 7 bases. Losses at the gene ends were 3 bases for V and 3 bases for J; bases not matched to a gene: 5. The germline V gene encodes CDR1 SGHRS and CDR2 YFSETQ. The CDR3 length is 14 residues. CDR3 in amino acids: CASSYGQEHTEAFF. Here the CDR3 DNA reads TGCGCCAGCAGCTACGGACAGGAACACACTGAAGCTTTCTTT.

This chain joins TRBV18 and TRBJ1-2; D might be TRBD1 (6 bases). Germline V CDR1 and CDR2: KGHSH, LQKENI. The CDR3 runs 15 residues. Trimming took 3 bases from V and 3 from J, leaving 14 bases between them. The CDR3 here is CASSPEPDSYYGYTF. Here the CDR3 DNA reads TGTGCCAGCTCACCCGAGCCGGACAGTTACTATGGCTACACCTTC.

The V gene is TRBV27, the J gene TRBJ1-1, with 8 positions matching TRBD1. From germline, CDR1 is MNHEY and CDR2 SMNVEV (reference sequence). Losses at the gene ends were 3 bases for V and 11 bases for J; bases not matched to a gene: 8. This CDR3 comprises 13 residues. CDR3 region: CASSFGTGSTAFF. In DNA, the CDR3 is TGTGCCAGCAGTTTCGGGACAGGTTCGACGGCTTTCTTT.

The chain joins TRBV6-1 to TRBJ2-1; D uncertain. CDR1 MNHNS and CDR2 SASEGT come from the germline V gene. With 2 bases removed from V and 5 bases from J, the gap between germline ends came to 16 bases. The CDR3 consists of 16 residues. The CDR3: CASSENPPGSNNEQFF. In DNA, the CDR3 is TGTGCCAGCAGTGAAAACCCTCCAGGAAGTAACAATGAGCAGTTCTTC.

This clone has a handful of counts. The V gene is TRBV7-2, the J gene TRBJ2-3; tentatively, D is TRBD2 (6 bases). The CDR3 length is 17 residues. CDR1 SGHTA and CDR2 FQGNSA come from the germline V gene. The V gene lost 5 bases and the J gene lost 3 bases, with 21 bases spanning the gap. Written as DNA, the CDR3 is TGTGCCAGCAGCCCCCTGGGTAGCGGAAAGAGTACAGATACGCAGTATTTT. It specifies CASSPLGSGKSTDTQYF.

This sequence joins TRBV11-3 and TRBJ2-3; no definite D call. CDR3 length: 13 amino acids. Deletions cut 8 bases from V and 0 bases from J, with 9 bases between. Germline V lookup: CDR1 SGHNT, CDR2 YENEEA. CDR3 sequence reads: CASAQASTDTQYF. As DNA, the CDR3 is TGTGCCAGCGCGCAAGCTAGCACAGATACGCAGTATTTT.

The J gene is TRBJ2-2, the V gene TRBV7-9; 9 bases are a match to TRBD1. The CDR3 has 16 amino acids. Trimming at V came to 5 bases and at J to 10 bases, leaving 14 bases not matched to a gene. Germline values: CDR1 SEHNR, CDR2 FQNEAQ (reference sequence). The CDR3: CASSIPGTGRGKELFF. CDR3 coding DNA: TGTGCCAGCAGCATCCCCGGGACAGGGCGAGGAAAGGAGCTGTTTTTT.

V is TRBV5-1 and J is TRBJ1-3, with D possibly TRBD1 on 6 matching bases. V dropped 0 bases and J dropped 8 bases, with 18 bases sitting between them. The CDR3 covers 16 residues. The germline gives CDR1 SGHRS, CDR2 YFSETQ. The CDR3 DNA reads TGCGCCAGCAGCTTGGGTCTCTCGAGGGGGTCGTACACCATATATTTT. It yields the protein CASSLGLSRGSYTIYF.

This chain uses TRBV7-2 with TRBJ2-1, with D possibly being TRBD2 (5 bases). This CDR3 has 18 amino acids. The germline V gene encodes CDR1 SGHTA and CDR2 FQGNSA. Trimming left V 4 bases short and J 2 bases short, with 21 bases between. The DNA of the CDR3 is TGTGCCAGCAGCTCCCCGAGGGCCCTAAAAAAGGCCTACAATGAGCAGTTCTTC. This translates into CASSSPRALKKAYNEQFF. Using reference TRBV7-2 and TRBJ2-1 for the parts outside the CDR3, the full variable domain is GAGVSQSPSNKVTEKGKDVELRCDPISGHTALYWYRQSLGQGLEFLIYFQGNSAPDKSGLPSDRFSAERTGGSVSTLTIQRTQQEDSAVYLCASSSPRALKKAYNEQFFGPGTRLTVL.

V usage is TRBV29-1 and J usage is TRBJ1-1; unclear D gene. Germline values: CDR1 SQVTM, CDR2 ANQGSEA. The CDR3 extends over 11 amino acids. V shed 8 bases and J shed 4 bases, with 11 bases lying between them. The CDR3 DNA sequence: TGCAGCCTCCAGATATCCACTGAAGCTTTCTTT. Amino acids: CSLQISTEAFF.

The chain is built from TRBV9 and TRBJ1-3, with D possibly being TRBD1 (6 bases). The CDR3 spans 16 residues. V lost 4 bases and J lost 6, with 20 bases in between. The V gene's germline CDR1 is SGDLS and CDR2 YYNGEE. CDR3 bases: TGTGCCAGCAGCCTCGGGGGGCAGGGAGCCTTAAACACCATATATTTT. Translated, it gives CASSLGGQGALNTIYF.

The rearrangement joins TRBV7-2 to TRBJ2-3; 7 bases are shared with TRBD2. The CDR3 spans 15 residues. V dropped 3 bases and J dropped 1; count of bases not matched to a gene: 4. Germline V CDR1 and CDR2: SGHTA, FQGNSA. CDR3 bases: TGTGCCAGCAGCTTCTTAGCGGGCCGCACAGATACGCAGTATTTT. The encoded protein is CASSFLAGRTDTQYF.

This chain connects TRBV18 to TRBJ1-1, with D hard to call. Germline V gene lookup returns CDR1 KGHSH and CDR2 LQKENI. CDR3 length: 16 amino acids. With 6 bases removed from V and 5 bases from J, the gap between germline ends came to 22 bases. CDR3 protein: CASSENVGMTGTEAFF. The CDR3 DNA sequence: TGTGCCAGCTCCGAAAACGTCGGGATGACTGGGACTGAAGCTTTCTTT.